This paragraph covers one T cell receptor beta chain sequence. This specimen comes from a study of blood T cell repertoires in COVID-19. V was clipped by 4 bases and J by 5 bases; unmatched bases: 15. The CDR3 extends over 17 amino acids. Germline-derived CDR1 and CDR2 are MGHRA and YSYEKL. Measured with immunoSEQ multiplex PCR; TCRdb has only the in-frame clones, and not every one. The table shows about 89,000 clones, with about 80% occurring only once. The genes are TRBV4-1 and TRBJ1-2; 8 bases match TRBD1. The TCR sequence derives from a human donor in a cohort sampled during active COVID-19. The sample comprised peripheral blood. CDR3 DNA sequence: TGCGCCAGCAGCCTCGGACAGGGAGATATGTTCGAGTATGGCTACACCTTC. Its protein is CASSLGQGDMFEYGYTF.